This T cell receptor beta chain was observed in a study of blood T cell repertoires in COVID-19. Overall study: PBMCs, B-cell-depleted T cells, or T cells provided the cDNA or gDNA that made up the material.

As processed by the authors: The assay estimated nucleated cells by amplifying reference gene primers. Assay: immunoSEQ multiplex PCR; the TCRdb copy retains only in-frame clones and omits some. V and J calls and clone size come straight from that table; D and trimming were deduced from the DNA. There are about 62,000 clones in the sample; more than 80% occur only once, and around 1.3% lies in the top ten. CDR1 is SEHNR, CDR2 FQNEAQ, per germline (reference sequence). The CDR3 is 13 residues long. V lost 8 bases to trimming and J lost 7 bases; unmatched junction nucleotides: 3. The sequence came from an elderly woman with acute or convalescent COVID-19. The sample taken for sequencing was peripheral blood. The J gene is TRBJ1-6, the V gene TRBV7-9; TRBD1 agrees at 9 bases. This CDR3 reads CASGQGSNSPLHF. Here the CDR3 DNA reads TGTGCCAGCGGACAGGGGTCCAATTCACCCCTCCACTTT.